These 3 T cell receptor beta chains were sequenced from one sample in a study of regulatory T cells in long-lasting Graves disease. Building the TCR beta libraries relied on iRepertoire HTBI primers, and CDR3 regions underwent Arm-PCR. MiXCR, run by TCRdb on the multiplex PCR reads, gives a single entry per CDR3 protein. The sample carries about 540,000 distinct CDR3 sequences, less than 15% recorded once. Documented time point: newly diagnosed GD, antithyroid drugs for less than 3 months. RNA from PBMCs was the source of the TCR library. This sample was shared with a second study, whose subject was T cells in Graves' hyperthyroidism and ophthalmopathy.

Source: peripheral blood mononuclear cells (PBMCs), taken at new diagnosis, from a patient treated with antithyroid drugs. These TCRs come from a man aged 25-45 years with Graves disease.

This clonotype showed up many times. The chain couples TRBV2 to TRBJ1-6; TRBD1 matches 7 bases. V trimming: 7 bases; J trimming: 3 bases; junction bases outside the gene matches: 6. This CDR3 is built from 15 residues. Germline CDR1 reads SNHLY; CDR2 reads FYNNEI. CDR3 bases: TGTGCCAGCACCCTCCGGGACAGCTATAATTCACCCCTCCACTTT. Its protein product is CASTLRDSYNSPLHF.

This clonotype was observed many times. The chain couples TRBV20-1 to TRBJ2-7; D possibly corresponds to TRBD2 (6 bases). Trimming removed 6 bases at V and 3 bases at J, with 12 bases between. Germline V gene lookup returns CDR1 DFQATT and CDR2 SNEGSKA (reference sequence). The CDR3 spans 12 residues. The CDR3 DNA reads as TGCAGTGCAGGAGGCGGGAACTACGAGCAGTACTTC. Protein sequence: CSAGGGNYEQYF.

This chain uses TRBV19 with TRBJ1-2; 12 positions match TRBD1. The V segment lost 5 bases and the J segment 13 bases; nucleotides outside the gene matches: 14. The V gene's germline CDR1 is LNHDA and CDR2 SQIVND (reference sequence). The CDR3 spans 15 residues. The CDR3 DNA reads as TGTGCCAGTAGTCCCCCTTCGGGACAGGGGGCCAGCGGCACCTTC. Translating it yields CASSPPSGQGASGTF.